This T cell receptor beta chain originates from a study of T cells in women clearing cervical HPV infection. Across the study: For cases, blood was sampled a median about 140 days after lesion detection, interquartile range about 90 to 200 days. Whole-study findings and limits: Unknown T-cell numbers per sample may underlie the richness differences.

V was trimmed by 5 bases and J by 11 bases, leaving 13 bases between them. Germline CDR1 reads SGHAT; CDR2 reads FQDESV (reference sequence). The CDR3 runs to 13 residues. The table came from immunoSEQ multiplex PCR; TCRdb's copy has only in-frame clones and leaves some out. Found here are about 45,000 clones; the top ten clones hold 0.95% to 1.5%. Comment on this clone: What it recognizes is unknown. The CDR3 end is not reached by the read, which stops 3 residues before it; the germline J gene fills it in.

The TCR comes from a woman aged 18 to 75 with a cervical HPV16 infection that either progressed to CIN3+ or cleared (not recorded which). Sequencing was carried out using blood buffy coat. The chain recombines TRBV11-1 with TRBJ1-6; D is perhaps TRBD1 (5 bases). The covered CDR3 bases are TGTGCCAGCAGCAAGCGTGAGGGGACACCC. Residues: CASSKREGTP. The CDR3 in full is CASSKREGTPLHF. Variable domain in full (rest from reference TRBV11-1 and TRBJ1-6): EAEVAQSPRYKITEKSQAVAFWCDPISGHATLYWYRQILGQGPELLVQFQDESVVDDSQLPKDRFSAERLKGVDSTLKIQPAELGDSAMYLCASSKREGTPLHFGNGTRLTVT.